This TCR beta chain was found in a study of blood T cell repertoires in COVID-19. In the study overall: Sites across the United States, Italy and Spain contributed samples from acute and convalescent COVID-19.

Method: immunoSEQ multiplex PCR; TCRdb's copy keeps in-frame clones and lacks some. This table holds approximately 50,000 clones, 75% to 90% found once. This CDR3 region has 15 residues. Germline CDR1 is SGHRS and CDR2 is YFSETQ. V was shortened by 4 bases and J by 3 bases, with 11 bases between the two germline ends. The material sequenced was peripheral blood. This chain connects TRBV5-1 to TRBJ1-6; no clear D. The sequence derives from a human donor in a cohort sampled during active COVID-19. The CDR3 is CASSPGMDYNSPLHF. The CDR3, as DNA: TGCGCCAGCAGCCCGGGGATGGACTATAATTCACCCCTCCACTTT.